The sequence of this T cell receptor (beta chain) was determined in a study of blood T cell repertoires in COVID-19 (dated by TCRdb to 2019 to 2021). For context, the study as a whole: Samples from collaborators originated in the United States, Italy and Spain and spanned both the acute and convalescent phases of COVID-19. The material from the prospective study consisted of cDNA or gDNA derived from T cells, B-cell-depleted T cells, or PBMCs. Nearly every sample came with metadata listing a de-identified subject ID, COVID-19 status, age in years and sex. Where HLA class I and class II types were available, the types were taken from metadata supplied by the sample provider, not from assay-based typing. The dataset comprised deeply sampled blood TCRbeta repertoires from subjects exposed to, actively infected with, or recovered from COVID-19. The repertoires were released in a freely available public database intended as a resource for research on the immune response to SARS-CoV-2. The samples were drawn from two sources: the first 160 participants of the ongoing ImmuneRACE study, and 1,254 subjects contributed by 6 global collaborators.

Notes on this clone: Its antigen is currently not known. It has no much larger one-base neighbor in the sample; base qualities were not kept.

Whole blood was collected in K2EDTA tubes by collaborating institutions according to the institutions' own protocols. For TCRbeta analysis, collaborators shipped samples in one of three forms: frozen whole blood, isolated PBMCs, or DNA extracted from either of those sample types. Reading from cysteine to phenylalanine, the CDR3 counts 13 amino acids. The retained sequence is limited to the CDR3, 39 bases, with the frame set at the first base. From a lookup of the germline V gene, CDR1 and CDR2 are MNHEY and SVGAGI. V lost 6 bases and J lost 8 bases, and the count of bases not matched to a germline gene is 8. What the study reported, not specific to this receptor: The amount of clinical and demographic metadata varied by source and participant and was provided uncurated.

TCRbeta CDR3 regions were amplified from genomic DNA using the immunoSEQ Assay, a bias-controlled multiplex PCR. As for the authors' bioinformatics: Within the assay, amplification of reference gene primers was used to estimate how many nucleated cells each sample contained. To quantify the absolute abundance of each unique TCRbeta CDR3 rearrangement, sequence reads were collapsed and filtered. Productive Simpson clonality was computed per sample as the square root of Simpson's diversity index over productive rearrangements. TCRdb took this table from immuneACCESS and kept in-frame rearrangements with V and J called. Such tables lack part of the clones; where checked against another copy, unresolved V genes explain under half of the gap, and the rest is unexplained. Clonal size and the V and J genes are those of that table, whereas D and trimming came from the DNA. Recorded for this sample are fewer than 350,000 clones; nearly 90% of them occurred a single time. Less than 10% of the sample lies in the top ten.

This chain is built from TRBV6-5 and TRBJ2-3, with 7 central nucleotides matching TRBD2. Input material: peripheral blood. The sequence was collected from a man younger than 30 with active or convalescent COVID-19. CDR3 loop: CASRDGGRGTQYF. At the DNA level, the sequence is TGTGCCAGCAGGGATGGTGGGAGGGGTACGCAGTATTTT.